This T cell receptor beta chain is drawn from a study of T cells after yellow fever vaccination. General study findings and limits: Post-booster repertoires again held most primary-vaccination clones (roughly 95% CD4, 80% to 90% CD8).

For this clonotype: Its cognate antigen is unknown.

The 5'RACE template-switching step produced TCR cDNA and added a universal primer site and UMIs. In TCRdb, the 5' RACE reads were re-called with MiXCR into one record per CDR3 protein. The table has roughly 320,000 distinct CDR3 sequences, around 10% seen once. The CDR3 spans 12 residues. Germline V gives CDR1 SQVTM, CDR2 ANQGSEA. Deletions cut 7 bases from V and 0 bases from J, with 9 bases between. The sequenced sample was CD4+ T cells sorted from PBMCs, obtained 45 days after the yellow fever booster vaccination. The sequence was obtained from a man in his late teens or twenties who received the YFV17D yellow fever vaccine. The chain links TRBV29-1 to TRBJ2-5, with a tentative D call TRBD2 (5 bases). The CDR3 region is CSGQEDQETQYF. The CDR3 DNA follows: TGCAGCGGGCAGGAGGACCAAGAGACCCAGTACTTC.